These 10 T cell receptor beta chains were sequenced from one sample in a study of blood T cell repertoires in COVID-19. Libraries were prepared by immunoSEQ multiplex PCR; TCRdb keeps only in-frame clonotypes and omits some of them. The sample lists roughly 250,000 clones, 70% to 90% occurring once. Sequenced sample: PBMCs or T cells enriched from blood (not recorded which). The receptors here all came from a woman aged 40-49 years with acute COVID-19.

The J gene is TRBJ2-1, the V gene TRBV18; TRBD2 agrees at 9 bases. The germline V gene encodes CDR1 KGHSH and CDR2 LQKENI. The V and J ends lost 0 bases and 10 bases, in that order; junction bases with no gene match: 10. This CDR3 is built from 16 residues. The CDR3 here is CASSPPDQLAGREQFF. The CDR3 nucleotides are TGTGCCAGCTCACCACCGGATCAGCTAGCGGGAAGAGAGCAGTTCTTC.

The CDR3 DNA is TGTGCCAGCAGCCCGGACAGGGGGTTCTCTAAGCAGTACTTC. Translated: CASSPDRGFSKQYF. V gene TRBV9 combines with J gene TRBJ2-7; TRBD1 matches 10 bases. The CDR3 length is 14 residues. The V gene's germline CDR1 is SGDLS and CDR2 YYNGEE. Trimming cost V 4 bases and J 8 bases; bases outside gene matches: 9.

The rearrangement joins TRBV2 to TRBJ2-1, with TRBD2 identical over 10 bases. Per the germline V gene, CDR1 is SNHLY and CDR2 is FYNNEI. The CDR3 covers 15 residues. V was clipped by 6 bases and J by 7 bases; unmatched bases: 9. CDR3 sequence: CASRGISGRANEQFF. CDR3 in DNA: TGTGCCAGCAGGGGGATAAGCGGGAGGGCTAATGAGCAGTTCTTC.

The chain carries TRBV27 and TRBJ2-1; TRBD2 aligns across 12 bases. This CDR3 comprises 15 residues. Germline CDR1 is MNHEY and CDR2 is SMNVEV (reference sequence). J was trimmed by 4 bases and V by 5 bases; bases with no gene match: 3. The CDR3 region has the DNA TGTGCCAGCAGTATCGGACTAGCGGGATACAATGAGCAGTTCTTC. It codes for CASSIGLAGYNEQFF.

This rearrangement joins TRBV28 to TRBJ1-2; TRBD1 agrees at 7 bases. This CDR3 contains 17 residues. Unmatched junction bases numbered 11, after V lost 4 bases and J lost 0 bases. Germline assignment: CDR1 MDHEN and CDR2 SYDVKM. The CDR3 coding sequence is TGTGCCAGCAGTTCATCAACAGGGGCCCGAGCTAACTATGGCTACACCTTC. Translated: CASSSSTGARANYGYTF.

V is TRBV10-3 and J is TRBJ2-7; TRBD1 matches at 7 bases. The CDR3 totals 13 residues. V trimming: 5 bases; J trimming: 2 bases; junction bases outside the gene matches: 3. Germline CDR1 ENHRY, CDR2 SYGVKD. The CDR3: CAISKQGTYEQYF. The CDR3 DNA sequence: TGTGCCATCAGTAAACAGGGGACCTACGAGCAGTACTTC.

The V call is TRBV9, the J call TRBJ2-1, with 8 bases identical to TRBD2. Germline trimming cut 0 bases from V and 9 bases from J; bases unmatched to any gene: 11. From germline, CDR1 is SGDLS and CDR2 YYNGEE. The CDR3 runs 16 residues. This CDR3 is CASSVASGSSLGEQFF. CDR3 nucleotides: TGTGCCAGCAGCGTAGCGAGCGGGAGTTCCTTGGGTGAGCAGTTCTTC. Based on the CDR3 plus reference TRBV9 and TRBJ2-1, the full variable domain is DSGVTQTPKHLITATGQRVTLRCSPRSGDLSVYWYQQSLDQGLQFLIQYYNGEERAKGNILERFSAQQFPDLHSELNLSSLELGDSALYFCASSVASGSSLGEQFFGPGTRLTVL.

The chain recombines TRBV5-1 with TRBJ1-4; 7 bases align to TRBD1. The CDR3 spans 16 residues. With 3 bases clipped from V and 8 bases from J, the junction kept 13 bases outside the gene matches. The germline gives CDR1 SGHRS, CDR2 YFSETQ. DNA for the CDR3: TGCGCCAGCAGCTCCGGGACAGCCCTCTTAGGAGAAAAACTGTTTTTT. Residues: CASSSGTALLGEKLFF. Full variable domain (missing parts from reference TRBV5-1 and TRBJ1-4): KAGVTQTPRYLIKTRGQQVTLSCSPISGHRSVSWYQQTPGQGLQFLFEYFSETQRNKGNFPGRFSGRQFSNSRSEMNVSTLELGDSALYLCASSSGTALLGEKLFFGSGTQLSVL.

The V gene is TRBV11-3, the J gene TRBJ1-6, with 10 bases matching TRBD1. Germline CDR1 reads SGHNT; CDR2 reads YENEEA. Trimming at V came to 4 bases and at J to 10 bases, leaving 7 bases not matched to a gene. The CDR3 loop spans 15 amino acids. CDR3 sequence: CASSSRQGASSPLHF. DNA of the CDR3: TGTGCCAGCAGCTCCCGACAGGGGGCAAGCTCACCCCTCCACTTT.

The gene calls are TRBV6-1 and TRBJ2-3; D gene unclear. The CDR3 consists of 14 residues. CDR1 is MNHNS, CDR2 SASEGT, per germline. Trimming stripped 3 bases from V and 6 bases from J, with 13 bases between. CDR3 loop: CASSDAVSADTQYF. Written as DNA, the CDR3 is TGTGCCAGCAGTGATGCGGTCTCCGCGGATACGCAGTATTTT.